Here is one TCR beta chain with its context. The protocol was immunoSEQ multiplex PCR, while the TCRdb copy is restricted to in-frame clones and leaves out a portion. The sample yields about 83,000 clones, roughly 80% seen once. This sample was taken from a study of blood T cell repertoires in COVID-19. Overall study context: PBMCs, B-cell-depleted T cells, or T cells were the source of the cDNA or gDNA that made up the material.

V shed 2 bases and J 3 bases; nucleotides not matched to a gene: 4. Germline values: CDR1 SGHVS, CDR2 FNYEAQ. This CDR3 has 16 residues. The chain has TRBV7-6 and TRBJ1-6; TRBD1 matches 7 bases. The clonotype was recovered from a woman at least 80 years old with acute or convalescent COVID-19. The sequenced material came from peripheral blood. The CDR3 loop is CASSLRQGHYNSPLHF. CDR3 coding DNA: TGTGCCAGCAGCTTACGACAGGGCCACTATAATTCACCCCTCCACTTT.